A selection of T cell receptor beta chains follows, all from one sample in a study of T cell repertoires in cytomegalovirus infection. MiXCR, applied by TCRdb to the reads, yields one record per CDR3 protein. The sample lists around 530,000 distinct CDR3 sequences; around a quarter were seen once. The specimen sequenced was PBMCs. The receptors come from a human donor in good health (CMV status not recorded). Some clones in this sample may be carry-over from other donors' samples. Both conserved end residues are part of each CDR3.

v_gene	j_gene	CDR3aa
TRBV12-3/TRBV12-4	TRBJ1-1	CASRPGQGARTEAFF
TRBV11-3	TRBJ1-1	CASSLDRGRDTEAFF
TRBV6-6	TRBJ2-6	CASSIQGAGANVLTF
TRBV20-1	TRBJ2-1	CSAQGGGSYNEQFF
TRBV4-3	TRBJ1-4	CASSQDEFGLRGEKLFF
TRBV6-2/TRBV6-3	TRBJ2-3	CASSAGGPPEDTQYF
TRBV6-6	TRBJ2-7	CASSYLDEQYF
TRBV24-1	TRBJ2-5	CATSDFSGGETQYF
TRBV7-2	TRBJ1-2	CASSTASSIQGGYGYTF
TRBV27	TRBJ2-7	CASRPTRLPGVEQYF
TRBV20-1	TRBJ1-1	CSARAGVGSAFF
TRBV10-3	TRBJ2-5	CAITTGQGVGETQYF
TRBV7-8	TRBJ2-3	CASSPAGVGGDTQYF
TRBV24-1	TRBJ1-5	CATSDVNKNQPQHF
TRBV20-1	TRBJ2-4	CSARYQGAGTAIQYF
TRBV14	TRBJ2-1	CASSQAGDNEQFF
TRBV29-1	TRBJ1-3	CSVAPGSSGNTIYF
TRBV4-1	TRBJ2-5	CASSQGSGRAGETQYF
TRBV5-1	TRBJ2-7	CASSLGQGPLGSYEQYF
TRBV7-2	TRBJ2-1	CASSNPALAGVQFF
TRBV6-6	TRBJ2-7	CASSSRDRLYEQYF
TRBV5-1	TRBJ2-3	CASSWGLAGETSTDTQYF
TRBV7-8	TRBJ1-3	CASSLAGVGNTIYF
TRBV5-6	TRBJ1-2	CASSYRTGGFSGYTF
TRBV18	TRBJ2-7	CASSRNSPDKTYEQYF
TRBV6-6	TRBJ2-7	CASSYANIGRAFYEQYF
TRBV7-6	TRBJ2-1	CASSLWTSGSYEQFF
TRBV19	TRBJ1-5	CASSIGGNNQPQHF
TRBV19	TRBJ1-1	CASSPLTVNTEAFF
TRBV2	TRBJ2-1	CASRPGSVPYNEQFF
TRBV10-3	TRBJ2-3	CAISGASNTLDTQYF
TRBV7-2	TRBJ2-1	CASSYRTGRVFNEQFF
TRBV18	TRBJ2-5	CASSPPGQGQETQYF
TRBV6-8	TRBJ2-6	CASSATDTAGANVLTF
TRBV6-1	TRBJ2-7	CASSAPGLPKEQYF
TRBV6-2/TRBV6-3	TRBJ2-1	CASSYSIRKIHNEQFF
TRBV7-2	TRBJ1-2	CASSLGLGYTF
TRBV28	TRBJ2-5	CASTALDPGETQYF
TRBV19	TRBJ1-1	CASSMTGHHLEAFF
TRBV15	TRBJ2-2	CATSRDQAAQNTGELFF
TRBV6-8	TRBJ2-3	CASSYSWTSTADTQYF
TRBV7-2	TRBJ2-1	CASSLIGTRRDNEQFF
TRBV6-1	TRBJ1-2	CASTEGGVYGYTF
TRBV24-1	TRBJ1-6	CATRGQGNSPLHF
TRBV15	TRBJ2-7	CATSRAKGLAGVEQYF
TRBV12-3/TRBV12-4	TRBJ1-2	CASSIRGSNYGYTF
TRBV4-1	TRBJ2-2	CASSYRDQSGGGTGELFF